A single sample is the source of the 16 T cell receptor beta chains below, sequenced in a study of T cell responses to AZD1222 COVID-19 vaccine. The data were produced by immunoSEQ multiplex PCR, yet TCRdb's version contains in-frame clones alone and is incomplete. The data contain nearly 200,000 clones, around 93% of them singletons. The sample here was peripheral blood, taken 28 days after the second AZD1222 dose. Receptors were obtained from an adult who received the AZD1222 COVID-19 vaccine.

The V and J genes are TRBV4-2 and TRBJ1-5; TRBD1 is a possible D gene (5 bases). Germline assignment: CDR1 LGHNA and CDR2 YNFKEQ. The CDR3 is 19 amino acids. V was pared by 1 base and J by 0 bases, with 19 bases between. The CDR3: CASSQGSRGQLLSNQPQHF. DNA of the CDR3: TGTGCCAGCAGCCAAGGGTCTCGCGGACAACTCCTTAGCAATCAGCCCCAGCATTTT.

The CDR3 loop reads CASRPDGMNTEAFF. CDR3 nucleotides: TGTGCCAGCAGACCGGACGGGATGAACACTGAAGCTTTCTTT. The gene calls are TRBV6-5 and TRBJ1-1; D unclear. This CDR3 has 14 residues. V was pared by 6 bases and J by 0 bases, with 11 bases between. Germline lookup yields CDR1 MNHEY and CDR2 SVGAGI.

J is TRBJ2-1 and V is TRBV28; the match to TRBD1 covers 7 bases. V shed 4 bases, J shed 2 bases, and the junction held 11 bases outside the gene matches. This CDR3 spans 17 amino acids. From germline, CDR1 is MDHEN and CDR2 SYDVKM. CDR3 in DNA: TGTGCCAGCAGTTCCGGGACAGCCCCGGGGCCCTACAATGAGCAGTTCTTC. Its protein product is CASSSGTAPGPYNEQFF.

J is TRBJ1-2 and V is TRBV6-5; D ambiguous. Germline CDR1 reads MNHEY; CDR2 reads SVGAGI. The CDR3 spans 14 residues. Trimming pared 6 bases from V and 4 bases from J, leaving 15 bases between. This chain's CDR3 is CASSPSSRTYGYTF. The CDR3 DNA follows: TGTGCCAGCAGCCCATCTTCCAGGACCTATGGCTACACCTTC.

The chain uses TRBV6-4 and TRBJ2-7, with D perhaps TRBD1 (6 bases). CDR1 and CDR2 (germline): MRHNA, SNTAGT. This CDR3 region has 15 residues. The V end lost 7 bases, the J end lost 3 bases, and 19 bases lay between the germline ends. The CDR3 protein is CASKAKQGSRYEQYF. In DNA form, the CDR3 reads TGTGCCAGCAAAGCAAAACAGGGTTCTCGCTACGAGCAGTACTTC.

The V gene is TRBV6-6, the J gene TRBJ1-2, with D possibly matching TRBD1 (6 bases). The CDR3 sequence is 15 residues long. The germline gives CDR1 MNHNY, CDR2 SVGAGI (reference sequence). V was pared by 0 bases and J by 4 bases, with 12 bases between. CDR3 sequence (DNA): TGTGCCAGCAGTTACTCGGGTTTAGGGGGCTATGGCTACACCTTC. It yields the protein CASSYSGLGGYGYTF.

As DNA, the CDR3 is TGTGCCAGCAGCTCAGGGGGCGAGGACACCATATATTTT. Its protein product is CASSSGGEDTIYF. The rearrangement joins TRBV7-9 to TRBJ1-3; 8 bases match TRBD1. The CDR3 totals 13 residues. In germline, CDR1 is SEHNR, CDR2 FQNEAQ (reference sequence). J lost 8 bases, V lost 4 bases, and 4 bases had no gene match.

This chain connects TRBV25-1 to TRBJ1-1, with TRBD1 matching over 7 bases. Germline V CDR1 and CDR2: MGHDK, SYGVNS. The trim removed 4 bases at V and 0 bases at J, leaving 5 bases unmatched. This CDR3 contains 15 residues. The CDR3 is CASSAQGGMNTEAFF. DNA of the CDR3: TGTGCCAGCAGTGCTCAGGGGGGCATGAACACTGAAGCTTTCTTT.

The genes are TRBV6-2 or TRBV6-3 and TRBJ1-5, with D possibly TRBD1 on 5 matching bases. V lost 6 bases to trimming and J lost 3 bases, with 18 bases between them. CDR3 length: 16 amino acids. In germline, CDR1 is MNHEY, CDR2 SVGEGT. CDR3 region: CASSHHVPGHNQPQHF. The CDR3 DNA reads TGTGCCAGCAGCCACCACGTCCCAGGGCACAATCAGCCCCAGCATTTT.

V and J are TRBV6-4 and TRBJ1-5; D gene ambiguous. Germline CDR1 reads MRHNA; CDR2 reads SNTAGT. CDR3 length equals 15 residues. Trimming cost V 6 bases and J 6 bases, with 18 bases left between them. CDR3 amino acids: CASSLELGMGQPQHF. The CDR3 DNA is TGTGCCAGCAGCCTCGAATTGGGGATGGGTCAGCCCCAGCATTTT.

V usage is TRBV14 and J usage is TRBJ1-1; unclear D gene. With 4 bases removed from V and 1 base from J, the gap between germline ends came to 10 bases. This CDR3 is 14 amino acids long. Looked up from germline, CDR1 is SGHDN and CDR2 is FVKESK. CDR3 residues: CASSPGRGNTEAFF. In DNA form, the CDR3 reads TGTGCCAGCAGCCCCGGACGGGGGAACACTGAAGCTTTCTTT.

The chain employs TRBV5-1 and TRBJ2-3, with TRBD2 matching over 8 bases. The V and J ends lost 4 bases and 4 bases, in that order; junction bases with no gene match: 11. Germline V CDR1 and CDR2: SGHRS, YFSETQ. The CDR3 has 16 residues. DNA of the CDR3: TGCGCCAGCAGCGTCGGGGGGGCAGAGGCTTCAGATACGCAGTATTTT. Translating gives CASSVGGAEASDTQYF.

Remarks on this clone: Within the sample, other DNA sequences also encode this same CDR3. This chain joins TRBV19 and TRBJ1-5, with D hard to call. Germline-derived CDR1 and CDR2 are LNHDA and SQIVND (reference sequence). CDR3 length equals 13 residues. Trimming took 5 bases from V and 3 from J, leaving 8 bases between them. The CDR3 spells CASSRQYNQPQHF. The CDR3 region has the DNA TGTGCCAGTAGTCGACAATACAATCAGCCCCAGCATTTT.

The CDR3: CASTGTERNQPQHF. The CDR3 DNA is TGTGCCAGTACCGGGACGGAGAGAAATCAGCCCCAGCATTTT. The chain has TRBV10-3 and TRBJ1-5, with D perhaps TRBD1 (5 bases). There are 14 residues in the CDR3. Looked up from germline, CDR1 is ENHRY and CDR2 is SYGVKD. The V end lost 10 bases, the J end lost 4 bases, and 17 bases lay between the germline ends.

CDR3 coding DNA: TGTGCCAGTAGTAGAGGGGGCGCACATAATTCACCCCTCCACTTT. Amino acid sequence: CASSRGGAHNSPLHF. V and J are TRBV19 and TRBJ1-6, with TRBD1 identical over 7 bases. From germline, CDR1 is LNHDA and CDR2 SQIVND (reference sequence). The CDR3 is made up of 15 amino acids. The V gene end was trimmed by 4 bases and the J gene end by 5 bases; junction bases not matched to a gene: 5.

This chain connects TRBV20-1 to TRBJ1-2; 7 bases are shared with TRBD1. V was pared by 3 bases and J by 8 bases, with 3 bases of the junction left unmatched. The CDR3 is 11 amino acids. CDR1 is DFQATT and CDR2 is SNEGSKA in the germline V gene (reference sequence). As DNA, the CDR3 is TGCAGTGCTAGCGACAGGGAAGGCTACACCTTC. Translating it yields CSASDREGYTF.